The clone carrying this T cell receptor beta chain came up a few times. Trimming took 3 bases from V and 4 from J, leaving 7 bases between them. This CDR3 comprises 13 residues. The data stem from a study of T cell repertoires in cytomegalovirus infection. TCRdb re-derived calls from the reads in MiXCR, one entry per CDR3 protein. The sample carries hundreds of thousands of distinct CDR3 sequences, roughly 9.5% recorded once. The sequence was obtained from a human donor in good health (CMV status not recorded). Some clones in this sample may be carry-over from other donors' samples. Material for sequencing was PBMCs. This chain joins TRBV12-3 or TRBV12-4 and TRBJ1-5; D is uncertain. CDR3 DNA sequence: TGTGCCAGCAGTTTCTCGGAAAATCAGCCCCAGCATTTT. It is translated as CASSFSENQPQHF.